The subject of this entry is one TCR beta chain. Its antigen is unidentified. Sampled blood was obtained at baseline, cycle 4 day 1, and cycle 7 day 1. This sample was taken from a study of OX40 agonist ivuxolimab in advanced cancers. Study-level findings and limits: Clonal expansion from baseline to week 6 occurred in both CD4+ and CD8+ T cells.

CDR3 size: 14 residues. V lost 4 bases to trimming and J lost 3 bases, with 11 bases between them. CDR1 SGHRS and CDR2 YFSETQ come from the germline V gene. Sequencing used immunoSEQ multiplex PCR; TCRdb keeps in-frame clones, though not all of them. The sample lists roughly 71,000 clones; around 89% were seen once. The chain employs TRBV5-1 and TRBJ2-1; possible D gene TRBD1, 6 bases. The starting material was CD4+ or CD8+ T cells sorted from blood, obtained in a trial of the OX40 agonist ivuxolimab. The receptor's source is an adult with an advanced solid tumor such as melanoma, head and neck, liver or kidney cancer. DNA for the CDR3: TGCGCCAGCAGCCCAGGACAGAGCTACAATGAGCAGTTCTTC. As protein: CASSPGQSYNEQFF.